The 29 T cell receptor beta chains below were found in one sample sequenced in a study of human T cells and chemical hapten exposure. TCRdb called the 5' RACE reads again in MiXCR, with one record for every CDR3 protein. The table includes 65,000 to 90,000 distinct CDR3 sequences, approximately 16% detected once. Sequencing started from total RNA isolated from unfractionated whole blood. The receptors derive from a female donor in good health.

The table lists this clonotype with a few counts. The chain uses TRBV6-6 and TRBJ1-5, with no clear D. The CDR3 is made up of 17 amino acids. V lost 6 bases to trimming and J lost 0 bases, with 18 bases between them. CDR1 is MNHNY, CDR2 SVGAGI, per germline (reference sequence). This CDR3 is CASSGGPTSFSNQPQHF. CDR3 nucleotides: TGTGCCAGCAGCGGCGGCCCCACTTCATTTAGCAATCAGCCCCAGCATTTT.

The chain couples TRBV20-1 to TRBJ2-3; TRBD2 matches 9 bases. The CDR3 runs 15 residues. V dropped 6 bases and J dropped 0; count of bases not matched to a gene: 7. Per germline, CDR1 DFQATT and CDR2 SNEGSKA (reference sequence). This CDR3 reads CSAPKLAGSTDTQYF. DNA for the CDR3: TGCAGTGCACCCAAACTAGCGGGTAGCACAGATACGCAGTATTTT.

CDR3 in DNA: TGTGCCAGCAGTTTTTCAGGTCAGGGGCTGGAGACCCAGTACTTC. Translated, it gives CASSFSGQGLETQYF. V gene TRBV28 combines with J gene TRBJ2-5, with a possible D match to TRBD1 (6 bases). Germline V lookup: CDR1 MDHEN, CDR2 SYDVKM. The CDR3 sequence is 15 residues long. The V end was cut by 3 bases, the J end by 5 bases, with 16 bases between.

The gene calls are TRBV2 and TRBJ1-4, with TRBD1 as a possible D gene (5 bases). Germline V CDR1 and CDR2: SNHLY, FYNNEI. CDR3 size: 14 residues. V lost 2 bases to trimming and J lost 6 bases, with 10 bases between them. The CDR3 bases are TGTGCCAGCAGTGAAATAACAGGAGATGAAAAACTGTTTTTT. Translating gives CASSEITGDEKLFF.

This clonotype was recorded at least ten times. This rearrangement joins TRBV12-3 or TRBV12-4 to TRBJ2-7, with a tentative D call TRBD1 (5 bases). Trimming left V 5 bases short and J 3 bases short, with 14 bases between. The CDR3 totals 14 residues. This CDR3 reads CASSIHRILYEQYF. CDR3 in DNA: TGTGCCAGCAGTATCCACAGGATACTCTACGAGCAGTACTTC.

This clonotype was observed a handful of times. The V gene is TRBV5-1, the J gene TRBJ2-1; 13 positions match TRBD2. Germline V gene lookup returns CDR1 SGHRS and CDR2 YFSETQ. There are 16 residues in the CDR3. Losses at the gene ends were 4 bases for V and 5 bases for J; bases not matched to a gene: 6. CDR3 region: CASSPRTSGGNNEQFF. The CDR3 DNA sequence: TGCGCCAGCAGCCCTAGGACTAGCGGGGGTAACAATGAGCAGTTCTTC.

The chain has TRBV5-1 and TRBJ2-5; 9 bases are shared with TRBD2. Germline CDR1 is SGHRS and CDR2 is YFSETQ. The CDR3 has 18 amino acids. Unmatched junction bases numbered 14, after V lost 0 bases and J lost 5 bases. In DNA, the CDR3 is TGCGCCAGCAGCTTGGGCCGGAGCGGGGGGCAGGTCTCCGAGACCCAGTACTTC. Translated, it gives CASSLGRSGGQVSETQYF.

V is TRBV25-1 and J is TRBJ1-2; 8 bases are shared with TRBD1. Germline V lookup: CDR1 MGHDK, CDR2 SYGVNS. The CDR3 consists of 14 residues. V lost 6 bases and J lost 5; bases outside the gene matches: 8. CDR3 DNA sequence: TGTGCCAGCAGCCGTGGGGGACAGGAGTATGGCTACACCTTC. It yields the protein CASSRGGQEYGYTF.

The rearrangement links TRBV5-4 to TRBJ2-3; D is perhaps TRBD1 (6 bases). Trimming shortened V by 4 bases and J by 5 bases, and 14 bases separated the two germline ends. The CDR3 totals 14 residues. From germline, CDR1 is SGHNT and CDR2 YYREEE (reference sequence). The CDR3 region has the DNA TGTGCCAGCAGCCCACAGGGTCAGGGAGATACGCAGTATTTT. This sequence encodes CASSPQGQGDTQYF.

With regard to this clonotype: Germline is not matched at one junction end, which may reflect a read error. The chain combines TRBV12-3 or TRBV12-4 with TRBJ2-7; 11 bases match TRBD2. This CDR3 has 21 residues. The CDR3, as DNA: TGTGCCAGCAGTCGCCGGGGAAGGCCTAGCGGGGGGTCCCCGTCCGTCTACGAGCAGCACTTC. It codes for CASSRRGRPSGGSPSVYEQHF.

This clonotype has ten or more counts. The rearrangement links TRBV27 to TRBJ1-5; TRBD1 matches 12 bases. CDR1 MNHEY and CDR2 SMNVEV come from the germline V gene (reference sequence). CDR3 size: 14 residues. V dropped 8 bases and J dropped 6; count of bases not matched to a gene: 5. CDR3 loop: CASGGTGGGQPQHF. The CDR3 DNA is TGTGCCAGCGGCGGGACAGGGGGCGGTCAGCCCCAGCATTTT.

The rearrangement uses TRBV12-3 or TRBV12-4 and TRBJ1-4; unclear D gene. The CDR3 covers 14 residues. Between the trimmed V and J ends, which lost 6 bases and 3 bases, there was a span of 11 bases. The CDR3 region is CASSTYRANEKLFF. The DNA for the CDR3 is TGTGCCAGCAGCACGTATAGAGCTAATGAAAAACTGTTTTTT.

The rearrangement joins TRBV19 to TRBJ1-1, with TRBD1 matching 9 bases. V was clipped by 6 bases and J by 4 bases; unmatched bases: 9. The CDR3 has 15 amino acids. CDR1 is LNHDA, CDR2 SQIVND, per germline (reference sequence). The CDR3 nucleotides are TGTGCCAGTAGCCCGCAGACAGGGGGAGGCACTGAAGCTTTCTTT. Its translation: CASSPQTGGGTEAFF.

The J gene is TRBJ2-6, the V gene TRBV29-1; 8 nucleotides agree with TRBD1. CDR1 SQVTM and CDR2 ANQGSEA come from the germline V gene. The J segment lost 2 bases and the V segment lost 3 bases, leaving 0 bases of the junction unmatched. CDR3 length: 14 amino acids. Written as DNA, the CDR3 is TGCAGCGTTGAGACAGGGGCTGGGGCCAACGTCCTGACTTTC. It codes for CSVETGAGANVLTF.

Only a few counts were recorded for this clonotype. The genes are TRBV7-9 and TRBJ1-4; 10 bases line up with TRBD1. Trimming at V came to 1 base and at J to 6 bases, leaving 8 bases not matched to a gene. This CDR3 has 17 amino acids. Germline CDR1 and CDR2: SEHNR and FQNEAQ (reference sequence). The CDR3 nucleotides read TGTGCCAGCAGCTTAGTGACAGGGGGCTCGTTGGATGAAAAACTGTTTTTT. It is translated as CASSLVTGGSLDEKLFF.

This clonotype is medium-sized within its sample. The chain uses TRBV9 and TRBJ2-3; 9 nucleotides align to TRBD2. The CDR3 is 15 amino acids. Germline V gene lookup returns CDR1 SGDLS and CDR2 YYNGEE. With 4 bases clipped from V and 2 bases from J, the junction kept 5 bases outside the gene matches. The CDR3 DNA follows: TGTGCCAGCAGCTTCCTAGCGGGACCCACAGATACGCAGTATTTT. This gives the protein CASSFLAGPTDTQYF.

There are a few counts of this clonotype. CDR3 sequence reads: CASSGPQRASGRLTDTQYF. The CDR3 nucleotides read TGTGCCAGCAGCGGACCTCAGAGGGCTAGCGGGAGACTCACAGATACGCAGTATTTT. The rearrangement joins TRBV2 to TRBJ2-3; TRBD2 aligns across 10 bases. The CDR3 is 19 amino acids. Trimming at V came to 6 bases and at J to 2 bases, leaving 17 bases not matched to a gene. Germline-derived CDR1 and CDR2 are SNHLY and FYNNEI. Variable domain in full (rest from reference TRBV2 and TRBJ2-3): EPEVTQTPSHQVTQMGQEVILRCVPISNHLYFYWYRQILGQKVEFLVSFYNNEISEKSEIFDDQFSVERPDGSNFTLKIRSTKLEDSAMYFCASSGPQRASGRLTDTQYFGPGTRLTVL.

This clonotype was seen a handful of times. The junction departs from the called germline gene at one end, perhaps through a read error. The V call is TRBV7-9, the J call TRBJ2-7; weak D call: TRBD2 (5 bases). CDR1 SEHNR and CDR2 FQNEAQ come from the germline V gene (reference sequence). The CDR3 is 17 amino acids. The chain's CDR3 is CASTLASGNSHSYEQYF. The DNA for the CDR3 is TGTGCCAGCACCTTAGCGTCGGGGAATTCGCACTCCTACGAGCAGTACTTC.

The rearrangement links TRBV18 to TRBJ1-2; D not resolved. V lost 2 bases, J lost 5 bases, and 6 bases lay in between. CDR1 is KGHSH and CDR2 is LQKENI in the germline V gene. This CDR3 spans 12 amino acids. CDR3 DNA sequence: TGTGCCAGCTCACCAGACTCATATGGCTACACCTTC. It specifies CASSPDSYGYTF. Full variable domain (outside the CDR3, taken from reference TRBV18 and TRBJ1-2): NAGVMQNPRHLVRRRGQEARLRCSPMKGHSHVYWYRQLPEEGLKFMVYLQKENIIDESGMPKERFSAEFPKEGPSILRIQQVVRGDSAAYFCASSPDSYGYTFGSGTRLTVV.

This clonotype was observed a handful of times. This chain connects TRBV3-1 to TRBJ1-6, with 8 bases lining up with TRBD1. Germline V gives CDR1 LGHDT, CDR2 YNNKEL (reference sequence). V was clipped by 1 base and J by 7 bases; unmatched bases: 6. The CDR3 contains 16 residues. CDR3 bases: TGTGCCAGCAGCCAAGGCAGGGGGCGGCGGAATTCACCCCTCCACTTT. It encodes CASSQGRGRRNSPLHF.

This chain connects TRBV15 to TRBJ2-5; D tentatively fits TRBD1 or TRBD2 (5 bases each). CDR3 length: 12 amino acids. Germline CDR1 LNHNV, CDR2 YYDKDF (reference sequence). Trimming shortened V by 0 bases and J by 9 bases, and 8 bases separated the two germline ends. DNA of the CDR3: TGTGCCACCAGCAGAGAGGGGGTACCCCAGTACTTC. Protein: CATSREGVPQYF. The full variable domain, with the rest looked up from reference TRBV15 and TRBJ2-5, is DAMVIQNPRYQVTQFGKPVTLSCSQTLNHNVMYWYQQKSSQAPKLLFHYYDKDFNNEADTPDNFQSRRPNTSFCFLDIRSPGLGDTAMYLCATSREGVPQYFGPGTRLLVL.

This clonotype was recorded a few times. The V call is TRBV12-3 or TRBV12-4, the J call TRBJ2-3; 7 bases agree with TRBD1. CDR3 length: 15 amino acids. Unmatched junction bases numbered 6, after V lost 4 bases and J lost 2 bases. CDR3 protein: CASSSTTGVTDTQYF. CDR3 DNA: TGTGCCAGCAGTTCAACTACAGGGGTCACAGATACGCAGTATTTT.

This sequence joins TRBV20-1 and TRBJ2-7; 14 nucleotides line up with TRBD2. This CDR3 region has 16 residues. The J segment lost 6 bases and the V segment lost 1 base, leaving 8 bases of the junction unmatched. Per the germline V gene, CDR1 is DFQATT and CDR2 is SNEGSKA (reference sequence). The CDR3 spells CSARVMGLAGAAEQYF. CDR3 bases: TGCAGTGCTAGAGTTATGGGACTAGCGGGAGCCGCCGAGCAGTACTTC.

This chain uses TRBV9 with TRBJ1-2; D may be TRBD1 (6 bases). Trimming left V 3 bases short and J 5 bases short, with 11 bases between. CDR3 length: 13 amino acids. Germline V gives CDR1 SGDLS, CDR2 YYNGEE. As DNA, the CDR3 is TGTGCCAGCAGCGGGGACATGCTTTATGGCTACACCTTC. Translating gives CASSGDMLYGYTF.

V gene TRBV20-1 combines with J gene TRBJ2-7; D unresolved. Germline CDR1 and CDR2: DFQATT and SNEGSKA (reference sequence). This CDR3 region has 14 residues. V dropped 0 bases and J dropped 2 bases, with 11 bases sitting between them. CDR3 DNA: TGCAGTGCTAGAGATGTCGGGTCTCCCTACGAGCAGTACTTC. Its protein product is CSARDVGSPYEQYF.

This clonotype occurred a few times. In DNA form, the CDR3 reads TGTGCCAGCAGAGGGACAGGGGCCTATGGCTACACCTTC. It is translated as CASRGTGAYGYTF. The chain recombines TRBV28 with TRBJ1-2; 10 bases line up with TRBD1. The CDR3 runs to 13 residues. In germline, CDR1 is MDHEN, CDR2 SYDVKM. Unmatched junction bases numbered 2, after V lost 6 bases and J lost 4 bases.

The CDR3 sequence: CASSEQRAFF. The CDR3 DNA sequence: TGTGCCAGCAGTGAACAGCGAGCTTTCTTT. The rearrangement uses TRBV6-1 and TRBJ1-1; D is uncertain. The V gene's germline CDR1 is MNHNS and CDR2 SASEGT. The CDR3 is 10 amino acids. Trimming removed 2 bases from V and 10 bases from J, with 5 bases in between.

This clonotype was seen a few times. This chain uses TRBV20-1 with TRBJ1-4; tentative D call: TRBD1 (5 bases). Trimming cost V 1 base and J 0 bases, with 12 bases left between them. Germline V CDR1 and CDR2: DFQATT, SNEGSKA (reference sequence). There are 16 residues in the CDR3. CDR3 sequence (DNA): TGCAGTGCTAGAGCCTACCGGGGGGCAACTAATGAAAAACTGTTTTTT. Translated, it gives CSARAYRGATNEKLFF.

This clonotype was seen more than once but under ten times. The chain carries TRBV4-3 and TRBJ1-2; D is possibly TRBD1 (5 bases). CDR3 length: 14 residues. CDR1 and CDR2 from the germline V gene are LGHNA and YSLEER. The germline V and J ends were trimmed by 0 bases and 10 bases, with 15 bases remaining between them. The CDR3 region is CASSQDRRGSAYTF. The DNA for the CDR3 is TGCGCCAGCAGCCAAGATAGGAGGGGCAGTGCCTACACCTTC.